What follows is one T cell receptor beta chain and its context. This CDR3 is built from 17 residues. The V end lost 5 bases, the J end lost 2 bases, and 19 bases lay between the germline ends. The germline V gene has CDR1 SGHAT and CDR2 FQNNGV. The data belong to a study of blood T cell repertoires in COVID-19. Study background: In each case, the material was cDNA or gDNA derived from T cells, B-cell-depleted T cells, or PBMCs.

Sequencing used immunoSEQ multiplex PCR; TCRdb keeps in-frame clones, though not all of them. The table has 150,000 to 200,000 clones, about 85% seen once. Sequencing was performed on peripheral blood. V is TRBV11-2 and J is TRBJ1-3, with TRBD1 as a possible D gene (5 bases). The sequence derives from a man aged 60 to 69 with active or convalescent COVID-19. The CDR3 region has the DNA TGTGCCAGCAGCCCAAGGGACGGGGGGGGTCCTGGAAACACCATATATTTT. It translates to CASSPRDGGGPGNTIYF.